The rows below give T cell receptor beta chains drawn from one sample of a study of PD-1 blockade in classical Hodgkin lymphoma. Profiling relied on immunoSEQ multiplex PCR, and the TCRdb table lists in-frame clones only, not all of them. Seen here are approximately 47,000 clones, approximately 91% observed once, and the top ten hold roughly 5.3%. The sample consisted of peripheral blood mononuclear cells (PBMCs). These receptors came from a human donor with classical Hodgkin lymphoma. The CDR3 runs from the conserved cysteine through the conserved F or W. The D gene is left open where the match is weak. Part of the rows lack a size; the others show once, few, many or a class for expanded clones.

-	TRBV7-9	TRBJ2-3	TRBD2	CASSLPWEGLEEYTQYF	TGTGCCAGCAGCTTACCCTGGGAGGGACTAGAAGAATATACGCAGTATTTT
few	TRBV5-1	TRBJ2-1	-	CASSLGNEQFF	TGCGCCAGCAGCTTGGGAAATGAGCAGTTCTTC
-	TRBV19	TRBJ1-5	-	CASTPYSYSNQPQHF	TGTGCCAGTACCCCTTACTCCTATAGCAATCAGCCCCAGCATTTT
-	TRBV5-1	TRBJ1-5	TRBD1	CASSPGQGNNQPQHF	TGCGCCAGCAGCCCCGGACAGGGCAACAATCAGCCCCAGCATTTT
-	TRBV5-5	TRBJ2-7	-	CASTGLGEQYF	TGTGCCAGCACGGGCCTTGGGGAGCAGTACTTC
-	TRBV5-5	TRBJ2-5	TRBD2	CASSRGLAGVRETQYF	TGTGCCAGCAGCCGTGGACTAGCGGGAGTAAGAGAGACCCAGTACTTC
-	TRBV5-6	TRBJ2-5	TRBD2	CASSLTSGMETQYF	TGTGCCAGCAGCTTGACTAGCGGGATGGAGACCCAGTACTTC
-	TRBV28	TRBJ1-1	-	CASSPRADEEAFF	TGTGCCAGCAGTCCCCGGGCCGATGAAGAAGCTTTCTTT
-	TRBV5-1	TRBJ1-1	TRBD1	CASSETGGNTEAFF	TGCGCCAGCAGCGAAACAGGGGGAAACACTGAAGCTTTCTTT
-	TRBV11-2	TRBJ2-7	-	CASSLAGGLGRYEQYF	TGTGCCAGCAGCTTAGCTGGGGGTCTAGGTCGTTACGAGCAGTACTTC